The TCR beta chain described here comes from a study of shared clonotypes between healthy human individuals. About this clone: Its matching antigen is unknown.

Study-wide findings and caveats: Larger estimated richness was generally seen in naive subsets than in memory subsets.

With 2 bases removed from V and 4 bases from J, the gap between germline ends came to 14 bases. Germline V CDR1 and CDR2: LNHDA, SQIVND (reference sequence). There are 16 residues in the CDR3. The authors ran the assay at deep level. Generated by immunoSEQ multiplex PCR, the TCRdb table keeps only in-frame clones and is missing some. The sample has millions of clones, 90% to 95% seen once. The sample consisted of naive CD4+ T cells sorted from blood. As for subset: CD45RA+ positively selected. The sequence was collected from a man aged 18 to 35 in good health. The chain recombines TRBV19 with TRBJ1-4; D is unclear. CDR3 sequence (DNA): TGTGCCAGTAGTATACGGGAGTCGGGGATTAATGAAAAACTGTTTTTT. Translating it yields CASSIRESGINEKLFF.